Listed here are 31 T cell receptor beta chains from one sample, sequenced in a study of monozygotic twins with inflammatory bowel disease. From the 5' RACE reads, TCRdb lists one entry per CDR3 protein and no DNA. The sample spans some 170,000 distinct CDR3 sequences; the ten largest clones claim about 7.4%. The sequencing input was blood. The receptors were sampled from a human donor with ulcerative colitis or Crohn's disease, or a healthy co-twin of an affected twin (not recorded which).

The chain carries TRBV7-2 and TRBJ2-7. This CDR3 is built from 12 residues. CDR1 SGHTA and CDR2 FQGNSA come from the germline V gene. The CDR3 reads CASSSTLHEQYF. Combining the CDR3 with reference TRBV7-2 and TRBJ2-7 gives the whole variable domain GAGVSQSPSNKVTEKGKDVELRCDPISGHTALYWYRQSLGQGLEFLIYFQGNSAPDKSGLPSDRFSAERTGGSVSTLTIQRTQQEDSAVYLCASSSTLHEQYFGPGTRLTVT.

The chain uses TRBV5-6 and TRBJ2-2; TCRdb proposes TRBD2, but this gene call is untestable without DNA. Germline loops: CDR1 SGHDT, CDR2 YYEEEE. The length of the CDR3 is 16 residues. CDR3 protein: CASSTLGRLAAGELFF.

J is TRBJ1-2 and V is TRBV7-9. The CDR3 sequence is 13 residues long. Germline V lookup: CDR1 SEHNR, CDR2 FQNEAQ (reference sequence). CDR3 amino acids: CASSHGANYGYTF.

The chain uses TRBV7-2 and TRBJ1-2; TCRdb's D gene call, TRBD1, goes unchecked for lack of DNA. Germline values: CDR1 SGHTA, CDR2 FQGNSA. This CDR3 is 15 amino acids long. CDR3 protein: CASSLAPPAGYGYTF.

The gene calls are TRBV12-3 or TRBV12-4 and TRBJ2-1; TCRdb's D gene call, TRBD1, goes unchecked for lack of DNA. The CDR3 spans 16 residues. The CDR3 sequence: CASSLTTGNINNEQFF.

The chain has TRBV6-5 and TRBJ2-1; the TCRdb D gene call, TRBD1, has no DNA to confirm it. The CDR3 has 17 amino acids. In germline, CDR1 is MNHEY, CDR2 SVGAGI. CDR3: CASSYSWARPGGNEQFF.

V is TRBV28 and J is TRBJ2-7; TCRdb indicates TRBD2, and absent DNA this call remains unverified. CDR1 and CDR2 from the germline V gene are MDHEN and SYDVKM. This CDR3 is built from 14 residues. CDR3 loop: CASSERYITYEQYF.

The CDR3 region is CASQGYGEKLFF. The rearrangement joins TRBV15 to TRBJ1-4; the TCRdb D gene call, TRBD1, has no DNA to confirm it. This CDR3 has 12 residues. CDR1 is LNHNV, CDR2 YYDKDF, per germline (reference sequence).

The chain combines TRBV30 with TRBJ2-7; as DNA is missing, the TRBD1 call by TCRdb cannot be tested. CDR3 size: 13 residues. Germline values: CDR1 GTSNPN, CDR2 SVGIG (reference sequence). CDR3 in amino acids: CAVLPGQGYEQYF. Based on the CDR3 plus reference TRBV30 and TRBJ2-7, the full variable domain is SQTIHQWPATLVQPVGSPLSLECTVEGTSNPNLYWYRQAAGRGLQLLFYSVGIGQISSEVPQNLSASRPQDRQFILSSKKLLLSDSGFYLCAVLPGQGYEQYFGPGTRLTVT.

This sequence joins TRBV12-3 or TRBV12-4 and TRBJ2-1; there is no DNA to check the TCRdb D call of TRBD2. CDR3 length: 13 residues. The CDR3 sequence is CASSFLTSDEQFF.

The J gene is TRBJ1-2, the V gene TRBV7-2; the D call of TRBD1 rests on TCRdb alone, since no DNA is present to check it. This CDR3 region has 14 residues. Germline CDR1 is SGHTA and CDR2 is FQGNSA. The CDR3 sequence: CASSLAGDNYGYTF.

The V call is TRBV11-2, the J call TRBJ1-1. From germline, CDR1 is SGHAT and CDR2 FQNNGV. This CDR3 comprises 19 residues. CDR3 sequence: CASSLFISGLLIGNTEAFF.

The gene calls are TRBV6-1 and TRBJ1-5; TCRdb picks TRBD1, but there is no DNA to check that call. This CDR3 spans 14 amino acids. CDR1 and CDR2 (germline): MNHNS, SASEGT. CDR3 sequence: CASRMNRDSQPQHF.

The chain carries TRBV14 and TRBJ2-7. This CDR3 spans 14 amino acids. CDR1 and CDR2 (germline): SGHDN, FVKESK. CDR3 amino acids: CASSANPNSYEQYF.

The chain joins TRBV25-1 to TRBJ1-2. Germline V lookup: CDR1 MGHDK, CDR2 SYGVNS. The CDR3 totals 14 residues. CDR3 residues: CASSATDRLYGYTF.

This chain uses TRBV24-1 with TRBJ2-5; TCRdb calls TRBD1, which cannot be checked without DNA. This CDR3 is built from 14 residues. CDR1 KGHDR and CDR2 SFDVKD come from the germline V gene. This CDR3 is CATSAPDTQETQYF.

This rearrangement joins TRBV5-1 to TRBJ2-7. Per germline, CDR1 SGHRS and CDR2 YFSETQ. The CDR3 extends over 14 amino acids. CDR3 protein: CASSWDRGNYEQYF.

The chain combines TRBV20-1 with TRBJ1-1; TCRdb returns TRBD1, unconfirmable since there is no DNA. This CDR3 has 12 amino acids. The V gene's germline CDR1 is DFQATT and CDR2 SNEGSKA (reference sequence). The CDR3 protein is CSARDQGLEAFF.

The rearrangement uses TRBV15 and TRBJ2-3. The CDR3 spans 16 residues. Germline V lookup: CDR1 LNHNV, CDR2 YYDKDF (reference sequence). This CDR3 is CATSRGYGLSTDTQYF.

This sequence joins TRBV4-2 and TRBJ1-3; TCRdb returns TRBD1, unconfirmable since there is no DNA. CDR1 is LGHNA, CDR2 YNFKEQ, per germline. This CDR3 is built from 19 residues. CDR3 amino acids: CASSQVRSGRTPKGDTIYF.

The chain couples TRBV12-3 or TRBV12-4 to TRBJ1-5. The CDR3 loop spans 14 amino acids. This chain's CDR3 is CASSPSGGYQPQHF.

The V gene is TRBV11-2, the J gene TRBJ1-2. Germline V gene sequence: CDR1 SGHAT, CDR2 FQNNGV. The CDR3 runs 16 residues. The CDR3 sequence is CASSSGISQQRYGYTF.

The V and J genes are TRBV25-1 and TRBJ2-3; no DNA is available, so the TRBD2 call from TCRdb remains unchecked. The CDR3 runs to 14 residues. From germline, CDR1 is MGHDK and CDR2 SYGVNS. CDR3 protein: CASSAGDYSDTQYF.

CDR3 sequence reads: CASSFPDSQETQYF. This sequence joins TRBV5-6 and TRBJ2-5; TCRdb proposes TRBD1, but this gene call is untestable without DNA. This CDR3 region has 14 residues. Per germline, CDR1 SGHDT and CDR2 YYEEEE.

The rearrangement uses TRBV11-2 and TRBJ2-5; the TCRdb D gene call, TRBD1, has no DNA to confirm it. Germline V gives CDR1 SGHAT, CDR2 FQNNGV. The CDR3 totals 16 residues. The CDR3 is CASSSSLTGRLETQYF.

This chain uses TRBV20-1 with TRBJ1-2; with no DNA, the TCRdb D assignment of TRBD1 cannot be verified. CDR1 is DFQATT and CDR2 is SNEGSKA in the germline V gene (reference sequence). The length of the CDR3 is 14 residues. This CDR3 reads CSARDRAQRDGYTF.

The rearrangement joins TRBV28 to TRBJ1-2; checking the TCRdb D call of TRBD1 is not possible without DNA. Germline CDR1 is MDHEN and CDR2 is SYDVKM. The CDR3 has 14 residues. CDR3 loop: CASRRTGISYGYTF.

This chain uses TRBV4-2 with TRBJ1-1. The CDR3 has 14 residues. Germline CDR1 is LGHNA and CDR2 is YNFKEQ. CDR3 protein: CASSRDSTNTEAFF.

The CDR3 protein is CASSQGTGAWGYTF. V and J are TRBV3-1 and TRBJ1-2; TCRdb picks TRBD1, but there is no DNA to check that call. The CDR3 has 14 residues. The germline gives CDR1 LGHDT, CDR2 YNNKEL (reference sequence).

The chain carries TRBV7-2 and TRBJ1-5; checking the TCRdb D call of TRBD1 is not possible without DNA. Germline CDR1 and CDR2: SGHTA and FQGNSA. The CDR3 length is 15 residues. CDR3 loop: CASSLSTGGNQPQHF.

The chain is built from TRBV5-1 and TRBJ1-6; TCRdb selects TRBD1, and the lack of DNA leaves this call unchecked. The CDR3 is 15 amino acids. Germline V gene lookup returns CDR1 SGHRS and CDR2 YFSETQ. The CDR3 loop is CASSHGQGRNSPLHF.